This T cell receptor beta chain stems from a study of T cells after yellow fever vaccination. Each CDR3 protein is one row after TCRdb ran MiXCR on the 5' RACE reads. The data contain a few hundred thousand distinct CDR3 sequences, roughly 20% of them seen just once; the ten biggest clones take up about a sixth. The CDR3 runs 17 residues. Germline assignment: CDR1 MNHEY and CDR2 SVGEGT. The germline V and J ends were trimmed by 2 bases and 2 bases, with 18 bases remaining between them. There are a few counts of this clonotype. This receptor was identified in a man aged 18 to 29 who received the YFV17D yellow fever vaccine. The sequences come from PBMCs, collected before the yellow fever booster vaccination. The rearrangement links TRBV6-2 or TRBV6-3 to TRBJ2-5; D unclear. The CDR3 DNA follows: TGTGCCAGCAGTTACGTACTGGCGGCCAGGCTGCAAGAGACCCAGTACTTC. Residues: CASSYVLAARLQETQYF.